A single sample is the source of the 28 T cell receptor beta chains below, sequenced in a study of Ad26.COV2.S vaccination and SARS-CoV-2 variants. Profiling relied on immunoSEQ multiplex PCR, and the TCRdb table lists in-frame clones only, not all of them. The sample records more than 300,000 clones, approximately 86% being singletons. Treatment in this sample: roughly 18 received Ad26.COV2.S at low or high dose, single or two shots; roughly five received placebo; per-sample allocation not given. Collection of the samples took place on day 63 after the first injection of vaccine or placebo. The specimen was peripheral blood, collected in a trial of Ad26.COV2.S vaccine versus placebo. The origin of the receptors is a person between 18 and 59 years old who received the Ad26.COV2.S COVID-19 vaccine or a placebo.

This chain uses TRBV19 with TRBJ2-2; 8 bases align to TRBD1. Germline CDR1 and CDR2: LNHDA and SQIVND (reference sequence). V lost 4 bases to trimming and J lost 1 base; unmatched junction nucleotides: 5. This CDR3 has 16 residues. CDR3 sequence: CASSKTGTGNTGELFF. For the CDR3, the DNA is TGTGCCAGTAGTAAGACCGGGACAGGGAACACCGGGGAGCTGTTTTTT. Combining the CDR3 with reference TRBV19 and TRBJ2-2 gives the whole variable domain DGGITQSPKYLFRKEGQNVTLSCEQNLNHDAMYWYRQDPGQGLRLIYYSQIVNDFQKGDIAEGYSVSREKKESFPLTVTSAQKNPTAFYLCASSKTGTGNTGELFFGEGSRLTVL.

The chain links TRBV24-1 to TRBJ2-3; 7 bases match TRBD2. The CDR3 spans 15 residues. Trimming at V came to 3 bases and at J to 2 bases, leaving 4 bases not matched to a gene. CDR1 and CDR2 from the germline V gene are KGHDR and SFDVKD. The CDR3 DNA follows: TGTGCCACCAGTGATCCACGGGGGGACACAGATACGCAGTATTTT. Residues: CATSDPRGDTDTQYF.

This clone has only one observation. The chain combines TRBV30 with TRBJ2-2; D is unclear. Trimming stripped 2 bases from V and 5 bases from J, with 3 bases between. Germline CDR1 and CDR2: GTSNPN and SVGIG (reference sequence). The CDR3 totals 11 residues. As DNA, the CDR3 is TGTGCCTGGAGTTTTACCGGGGAGCTGTTTTTT. Translation gives CAWSFTGELFF.

J is TRBJ2-3 and V is TRBV5-4, with 12 bases aligning to TRBD1. The length of the CDR3 is 17 residues. Germline V gene data show CDR1 as SGHNT and CDR2 as YYREEE (reference sequence). The junction had 6 bases not matched to a gene; V was cut back by 2 bases and J by 2 bases. The CDR3 here is CASSLPPGQGATDTQYF. The CDR3 nucleotides are TGTGCCAGCAGCTTACCCCCGGGACAGGGGGCCACAGATACGCAGTATTTT.

The chain uses TRBV30 and TRBJ2-2; a weak D match, TRBD1 (5 bases). The CDR3 has 14 amino acids. V lost 4 bases to trimming and J lost 0 bases, with 9 bases between them. CDR1 and CDR2 from the germline V gene are GTSNPN and SVGIG (reference sequence). The CDR3 DNA follows: TGTGCCTGGAAAGACAGCTCGAACACCGGGGAGCTGTTTTTT. It encodes CAWKDSSNTGELFF.

Many counts were recorded for this clone. This sequence joins TRBV11-2 and TRBJ2-3; 11 positions match TRBD2. CDR1 is SGHAT and CDR2 is FQNNGV in the germline V gene. V dropped 7 bases and J dropped 3; count of bases not matched to a gene: 6. This CDR3 is built from 15 residues. Here the CDR3 reads CASNEGLAETDTQYF. For the CDR3, the DNA is TGTGCCAGCAATGAGGGACTAGCGGAGACAGATACGCAGTATTTT.

In DNA form, the CDR3 reads TGTGCCAGCAGTTACTGGGCGGCCGCTGAAGCTTTCTTT. Translated, it gives CASSYWAAAEAFF. The rearrangement uses TRBV6-2 or TRBV6-3 and TRBJ1-1; D ambiguous. CDR3 size: 13 residues. The V gene lost 1 base and the J gene lost 6 bases, with 9 bases spanning the gap. Looked up from germline, CDR1 is MNHEY and CDR2 is SVGEGT.

The chain is built from TRBV2 and TRBJ2-2, with a possible D match to TRBD1 (5 bases). CDR1 and CDR2 (germline): SNHLY, FYNNEI. The CDR3 is 14 amino acids. With 6 bases removed from V and 1 base from J, the gap between germline ends came to 9 bases. In DNA, the CDR3 is TGTGCCAGCAGAACAGACAGGAACACCGGGGAGCTGTTTTTT. Translating gives CASRTDRNTGELFF.

This chain connects TRBV5-6 to TRBJ1-6; D gene unclear. CDR3 length: 15 amino acids. Germline CDR1 SGHDT, CDR2 YYEEEE. V lost 0 bases to trimming and J lost 10 bases, with 14 bases between them. The CDR3 nucleotides read TGTGCCAGCAGCTTGGTTGGGAACCCTATATCACCCCTCCACTTT. As protein: CASSLVGNPISPLHF.

The rearrangement links TRBV2 to TRBJ2-7; possible D gene TRBD1, 5 bases. Trimming cost V 5 bases and J 2 bases, with 10 bases left between them. The length of the CDR3 is 13 residues. Germline lookup yields CDR1 SNHLY and CDR2 FYNNEI. CDR3 sequence reads: CASSKGVTYEQYF. For the CDR3, the DNA is TGTGCCAGCAGTAAAGGGGTAACCTACGAGCAGTACTTC.

The gene calls are TRBV5-1 and TRBJ2-5; TRBD1 matches at 7 bases. With 0 bases clipped from V and 5 bases from J, the junction kept 7 bases outside the gene matches. The germline gives CDR1 SGHRS, CDR2 YFSETQ. The CDR3 extends over 15 amino acids. The CDR3 is CASSLGQGAGETQYF. The CDR3 nucleotides read TGCGCCAGCAGCTTGGGACAGGGTGCAGGGGAGACCCAGTACTTC.

The chain recombines TRBV7-2 with TRBJ2-5; 9 bases agree with TRBD2. Germline loops: CDR1 SGHTA, CDR2 FQGNSA. The CDR3 is 14 residues long. V was pared by 4 bases and J by 7 bases, with 7 bases of the junction left unmatched. CDR3 in amino acids: CASSSARGGGTQYF. In DNA, the CDR3 is TGTGCCAGCAGCTCCGCGCGGGGGGGAGGGACCCAGTACTTC.

The rearrangement links TRBV6-1 to TRBJ1-2; D is perhaps TRBD1 (5 bases). The germline V gene encodes CDR1 MNHNS and CDR2 SASEGT. The CDR3 spans 13 residues. The V end lost 1 base, the J end lost 8 bases, and 11 bases lay between the germline ends. Written as DNA, the CDR3 is TGTGCCAGCAGTGAAGTTGGGGGAGCAGGCTACACCTTC. It specifies CASSEVGGAGYTF.

This clone was seen only once. The chain recombines TRBV3-1 (or the pseudogene TRBV3-2) with TRBJ2-7; 9 positions agree with TRBD2. Germline loops: CDR1 LGHDT, CDR2 YNNKEL (reference sequence). CDR3 length: 14 amino acids. Trimming cost V 2 bases and J 5 bases; bases outside gene matches: 4. In DNA, the CDR3 is TGTGCCAGCAGCCAACTAGCGGGGACCCACGAGCAGTACTTC. It encodes CASSQLAGTHEQYF.

V is TRBV10-3 and J is TRBJ2-7, with 7 bases fitting TRBD2. The CDR3 consists of 20 residues. The germline CDR1 and CDR2 sequences are ENHRY and SYGVKD. V shed 1 base and J 0 bases; nucleotides not matched to a gene: 18. The CDR3 here is CAISEFSTLWVAGPSYEQYF. CDR3 sequence (DNA): TGTGCCATCAGTGAGTTCTCCACCCTTTGGGTAGCGGGTCCCTCCTACGAGCAGTACTTC.

This clone was counted a single time. This chain connects TRBV5-1 to TRBJ2-7; TRBD2 matches 7 bases. Germline lookup yields CDR1 SGHRS and CDR2 YFSETQ. The CDR3 length is 16 residues. Trimming at V came to 6 bases and at J to 2 bases, leaving 14 bases not matched to a gene. CDR3 amino acids: CASTKGRGKGTYEQYF. DNA for the CDR3: TGCGCCAGCACCAAGGGGAGGGGCAAAGGAACCTACGAGCAGTACTTC.

The rearrangement links TRBV5-1 to TRBJ1-2, with D possibly being TRBD1 (6 bases). Per the germline V gene, CDR1 is SGHRS and CDR2 is YFSETQ. The CDR3 sequence is 17 residues long. The V and J ends lost 4 bases and 5 bases respectively, with 24 bases between them. CDR3 region: CASSLGQTSLPLYGYTF. The CDR3 DNA reads TGCGCCAGCAGCCTAGGACAGACGAGCTTGCCACTGTATGGCTACACCTTC.

The chain carries TRBV3-1 (or the pseudogene TRBV3-2) and TRBJ1-1, with a possible D match to TRBD1 (5 bases). The V gene's germline CDR1 is LGHDT and CDR2 YNNKEL (reference sequence). V was pared by 3 bases and J by 6 bases, with 14 bases between. This CDR3 comprises 14 residues. The chain's CDR3 is CASSHTTGSPEAFF. The CDR3 DNA reads TGTGCCAGCAGCCACACTACAGGCTCCCCTGAAGCTTTCTTT.

The rearrangement joins TRBV7-2 to TRBJ2-5, with 13 bases identical to TRBD2. V lost 5 bases to trimming and J lost 3 bases; unmatched junction nucleotides: 3. Germline loops: CDR1 SGHTA, CDR2 FQGNSA. The length of the CDR3 is 15 residues. CDR3 DNA: TGTGCCAGCAGCGATGGACTAGCGGGGGAAGAGACCCAGTACTTC. Translating gives CASSDGLAGEETQYF.

This chain uses TRBV2 with TRBJ1-4, with D possibly TRBD1 on 5 matching bases. Trimming removed 9 bases from V and 5 bases from J, with 13 bases in between. The CDR3 length is 13 residues. In germline, CDR1 is SNHLY, CDR2 FYNNEI. In DNA form, the CDR3 reads TGTGCCAGTACGACAGTCGTAAATGAAAAACTGTTTTTT. This sequence encodes CASTTVVNEKLFF.

CDR3 protein: CASSLAGGRTYEQYF. CDR3 DNA sequence: TGTGCCAGCAGCTTAGCGGGGGGCAGAACCTACGAGCAGTACTTC. V usage is TRBV7-2 and J usage is TRBJ2-7, with D possibly being TRBD1 or TRBD2 (6 bases each). CDR1 SGHTA and CDR2 FQGNSA come from the germline V gene. The V end was cut by 0 bases, the J end by 2 bases, with 11 bases between. The CDR3 length is 15 residues.

In its sample, this clone was seen a few times. Additional DNA sequences in this sample encode the identical CDR3. The genes are TRBV12-3 or TRBV12-4 and TRBJ1-5; D gene ambiguous. V was shortened by 3 bases and J by 2 bases, with 5 bases between the two germline ends. CDR3 length: 13 amino acids. For the CDR3, the DNA is TGTGCCAGCAGTTTTGGGGGCAATCAGCCCCAGCATTTT. Residues: CASSFGGNQPQHF.

V usage is TRBV3-1 (or the pseudogene TRBV3-2) and J usage is TRBJ2-1; 10 bases line up with TRBD2. The germline CDR1 and CDR2 sequences are LGHDT and YNNKEL (reference sequence). Unmatched junction bases numbered 5, after V lost 2 bases and J lost 7 bases. The CDR3 contains 15 residues. The CDR3 sequence is CASSQLAGAGNEQFF. CDR3 coding DNA: TGTGCCAGCAGCCAACTAGCGGGGGCGGGGAATGAGCAGTTCTTC.

This clone was recorded only once. CDR3 nucleotides: TGTGCCAGCAGCTTAGAAGGCTACCCTGGAAACACCATATATTTT. This codes for CASSLEGYPGNTIYF. The chain is built from TRBV11-2 and TRBJ1-3; D is unclear. V dropped 0 bases and J dropped 2 bases, with 8 bases sitting between them. CDR1 SGHAT and CDR2 FQNNGV come from the germline V gene. The CDR3 is made up of 15 amino acids.

V gene TRBV7-3 combines with J gene TRBJ2-1; D might be TRBD2 (6 bases). The CDR3 spans 15 residues. In germline, CDR1 is SGHTA, CDR2 FQGTGA. Trimming took off 2 bases at V and 5 bases at J, with 13 bases between the two ends. This CDR3 reads CASSLAGLPHNEQFF. CDR3 coding DNA: TGTGCCAGCAGCTTAGCGGGGTTGCCCCACAATGAGCAGTTCTTC.

The chain has TRBV12-5 and TRBJ1-1, with unresolved D. The germline V gene has CDR1 LGHNT and CDR2 FRNRAP. V dropped 5 bases and J dropped 3 bases, with 10 bases sitting between them. The CDR3 extends over 13 amino acids. The CDR3 bases are TGTGCTAGTGGTCTATCGACCTACACTGAAGCTTTCTTT. This encodes CASGLSTYTEAFF.

The chain couples TRBV6-6 to TRBJ2-7, with 8 nucleotides matching TRBD1. Trimming at V came to 7 bases and at J to 2 bases, leaving 4 bases not matched to a gene. The CDR3 sequence is 13 residues long. Germline V lookup: CDR1 MNHNY, CDR2 SVGAGI (reference sequence). CDR3 in DNA: TGTGCCAGCAAGACGGGACAGGCCTACGAGCAGTACTTC. Translated: CASKTGQAYEQYF.

The V and J genes are TRBV18 and TRBJ1-2; tentative D call: TRBD1 (5 bases). The CDR3 length is 19 residues. The germline V gene encodes CDR1 KGHSH and CDR2 LQKENI. Between the trimmed V and J ends, which lost 2 bases and 0 bases, there was a span of 22 bases. In DNA, the CDR3 is TGTGCCAGCTCACCATCAGGGCCGGGTGCTGGCTCTACTAACTATGGCTACACCTTC. Amino acids: CASSPSGPGAGSTNYGYTF.